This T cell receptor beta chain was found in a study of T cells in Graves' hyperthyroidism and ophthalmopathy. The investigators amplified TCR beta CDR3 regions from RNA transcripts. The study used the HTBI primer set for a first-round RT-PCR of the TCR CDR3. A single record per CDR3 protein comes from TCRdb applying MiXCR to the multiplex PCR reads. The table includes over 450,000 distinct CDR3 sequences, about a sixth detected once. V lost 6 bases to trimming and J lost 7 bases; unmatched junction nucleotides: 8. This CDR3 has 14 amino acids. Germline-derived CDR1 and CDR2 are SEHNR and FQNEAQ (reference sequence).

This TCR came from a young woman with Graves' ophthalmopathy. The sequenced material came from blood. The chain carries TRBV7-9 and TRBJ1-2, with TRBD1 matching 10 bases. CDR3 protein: CASRKAGTGVGYTF. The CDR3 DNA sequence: TGTGCCAGCAGAAAAGCCGGGACAGGGGTTGGCTACACCTTC.